The T cell receptor (beta chain) described here comes from a study of T cells after posttransplantation cyclophosphamide. Here immunoSEQ multiplex PCR was the method, and the copy in TCRdb shows in-frame clones only, minus some. The table includes 16,000 or so clones, 85% detected once. This CDR3 contains 14 residues. Per the germline V gene, CDR1 is LNHDA and CDR2 is SQIVND (reference sequence). With V trimmed by 4 bases and J by 8 bases, 7 bases remained unmatched. Control samples came 1 year after myeloablative marrow transplants with methotrexate plus calcineurin inhibitor. About this clone: Its cognate antigen is unknown.

Overall study results and limits: TRB clonality was highly associated with recipient CMV seropositivity and reactivation. Blood and skin or GI T cell repertoires showed limited TRB overlap. Later post-transplant blood repertoires were often dominated by donor CD8+ memory clones.

The receptor comes from a young adult female patient who received an allogeneic stem cell transplant from an unrelated donor, was CMV-positive, and had acute and chronic GVHD. Some T cells may be graft donor cells. The chain uses TRBV19 and TRBJ2-4, with 8 bases aligning to TRBD2. This specimen was PBMCs, taken after allogeneic stem cell transplant with calcineurin inhibitor and methotrexate. CDR3 coding DNA: TGTGCCAGTAGTACCAGCGGGGGAAGGGACATTCAGTACTTC. Its protein is CASSTSGGRDIQYF.